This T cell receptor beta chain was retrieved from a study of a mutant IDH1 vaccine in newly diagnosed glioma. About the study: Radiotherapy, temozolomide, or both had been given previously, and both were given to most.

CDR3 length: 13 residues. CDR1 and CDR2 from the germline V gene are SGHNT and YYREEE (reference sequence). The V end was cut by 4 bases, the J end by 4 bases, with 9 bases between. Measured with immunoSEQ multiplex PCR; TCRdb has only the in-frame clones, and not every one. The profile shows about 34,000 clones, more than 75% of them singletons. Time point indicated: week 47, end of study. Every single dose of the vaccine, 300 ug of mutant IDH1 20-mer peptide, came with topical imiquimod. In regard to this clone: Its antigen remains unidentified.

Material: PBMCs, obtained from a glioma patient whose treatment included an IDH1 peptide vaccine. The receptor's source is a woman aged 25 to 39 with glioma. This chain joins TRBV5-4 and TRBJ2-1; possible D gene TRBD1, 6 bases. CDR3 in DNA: TGTGCCAGCAGCCAGGACAGTTACAATGAGCAGTTCTTC. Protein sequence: CASSQDSYNEQFF.